This record concerns one TCR beta chain sequence. Antigen: not known. The sample is drawn from a study of response to subunit inactivated influenza vaccine. General study findings and limits: Authors suggested that a seasonal influenza vaccination recruits few new T cells each time.

TCRdb used MiXCR to reprocess the RT-PCR reads, holding one entry per CDR3 protein. This repertoire shows 650,000 to 800,000 distinct CDR3 sequences, approximately 15% found once; its top ten account for roughly 6.4%. The material was PBMCs from blood, obtained roughly 15 days before vaccination. The TCR originated in a man aged 45 to 65 who received an inactivated influenza vaccine.

The CDR3, as DNA: TGTGCCAGCAGCCAAGGGGCCGGGAATAGCAATCAGCCCCAGCATTTT. Translating gives CASSQGAGNSNQPQHF. The V call is TRBV4-2, the J call TRBJ1-5; D not certain. Germline CDR1 is LGHNA and CDR2 is YNFKEQ. The CDR3 runs to 16 residues. Trimming took 1 base from V and 0 from J, leaving 10 bases between them.